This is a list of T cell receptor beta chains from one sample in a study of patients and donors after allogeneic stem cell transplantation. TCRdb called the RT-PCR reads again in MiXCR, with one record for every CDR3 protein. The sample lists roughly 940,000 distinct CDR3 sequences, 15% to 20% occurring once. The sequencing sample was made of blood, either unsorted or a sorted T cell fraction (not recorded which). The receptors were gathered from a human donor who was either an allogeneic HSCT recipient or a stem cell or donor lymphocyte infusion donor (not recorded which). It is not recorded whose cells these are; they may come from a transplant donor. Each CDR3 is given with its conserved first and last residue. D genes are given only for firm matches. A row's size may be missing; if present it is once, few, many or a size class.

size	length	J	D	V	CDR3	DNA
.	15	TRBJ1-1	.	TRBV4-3	CASSQDKRGITEAFF	TGCGCCAGCAGCCAAGACAAGAGGGGGATCACTGAAGCTTTCTTT
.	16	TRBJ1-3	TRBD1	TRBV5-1	CASSHSSGTGGNTIYF	TGCGCCAGCAGCCACTCGAGCGGGACAGGAGGAAACACCATATATTTT
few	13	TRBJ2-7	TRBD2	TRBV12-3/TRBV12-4	CASGEGRIYEQYF	TGTGCCAGCGGGGAGGGACGGATTTACGAGCAGTACTTC
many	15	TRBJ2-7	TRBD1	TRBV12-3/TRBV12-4	CASSLSRGRSGEQYF	TGTGCCAGCAGTTTGAGCAGGGGGCGTTCGGGCGAGCAGTACTTC
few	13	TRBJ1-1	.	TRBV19	CASSVEMNTEAFF	TGTGCCAGTAGTGTAGAGATGAACACTGAAGCTTTCTTT
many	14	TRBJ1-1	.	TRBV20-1	CSARVDGGSTEAFF	TGCAGTGCTAGAGTAGACGGGGGGAGTACTGAAGCTTTCTTT
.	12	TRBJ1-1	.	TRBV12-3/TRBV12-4	CASSLQGSRAFF	TGTGCCAGCAGTTTACAGGGAAGTAGGGCTTTCTTT
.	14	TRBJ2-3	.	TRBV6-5	CASSYEAAADTQYF	TGTGCCAGCAGTTACGAGGCAGCCGCAGATACGCAGTATTTT
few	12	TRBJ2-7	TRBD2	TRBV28	CASSPQREKQYF	TGTGCCAGCAGTCCCCAGCGGGAGAAGCAGTACTTC
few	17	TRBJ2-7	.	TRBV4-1	CASSQGEPSVASYEQYF	TGCGCCAGCAGCCAAGGTGAGCCTAGCGTTGCCTCCTACGAGCAGTACTTC
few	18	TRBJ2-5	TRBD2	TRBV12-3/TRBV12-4	CASSIGLAGLSNQETQYF	TGTGCCAGCAGTATCGGACTAGCGGGGCTGAGCAATCAAGAGACCCAGTACTTC
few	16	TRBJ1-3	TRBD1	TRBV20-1	CSASTGDRGYGNTIYF	TGCAGTGCTAGTACGGGGGACAGGGGGTATGGAAACACCATATATTTT
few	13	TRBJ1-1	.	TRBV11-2	CASSLDRKTEAFF	TGTGCCAGCAGCCTCGACAGAAAGACCGAAGCTTTCTTT
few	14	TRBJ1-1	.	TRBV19	CASNYDGSLTEAFF	TGTGCCAGTAATTACGACGGGTCCCTCACTGAAGCTTTCTTT
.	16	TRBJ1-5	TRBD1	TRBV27	CASSLRGQGYNQPQHF	TGTGCCAGCAGTTTAAGGGGACAGGGGTACAATCAGCCCCAGCATTTT
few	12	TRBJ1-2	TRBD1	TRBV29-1	CSVEPGGRGYTF	TGCAGCGTTGAGCCAGGGGGCCGTGGCTACACCTTC
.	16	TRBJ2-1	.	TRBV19	CASSITDTSSYNEQFF	TGTGCCAGTAGTATTACCGACACCAGCTCCTACAATGAGCAGTTCTTC
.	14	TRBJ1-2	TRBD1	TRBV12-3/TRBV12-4	CASSFGTGAVGYTF	TGTGCCAGCAGTTTCGGGACAGGGGCTGTTGGCTACACCTTC
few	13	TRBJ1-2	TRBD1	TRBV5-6	CASSPGTGLRDTF	TGTGCCAGCAGCCCCGGGACAGGGTTACGGGACACCTTC
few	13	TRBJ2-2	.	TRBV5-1	CASSLVDGGELFF	TGCGCCAGCAGCTTGGTTGATGGCGGGGAGCTGTTTTTT
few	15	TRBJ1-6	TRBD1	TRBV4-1	CASSQRETGDSPLHF	TGCGCCAGCAGCCAGAGGGAAACAGGGGACTCACCCCTCCACTTT
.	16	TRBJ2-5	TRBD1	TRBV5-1	CASSSGQAGQQETQYF	TGCGCCAGCAGTTCCGGACAGGCAGGGCAACAAGAGACCCAGTACTTC
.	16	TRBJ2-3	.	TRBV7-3	CASSSNPGAFTDTQYF	TGTGCCAGCAGCTCAAACCCCGGGGCTTTCACAGATACGCAGTATTTT
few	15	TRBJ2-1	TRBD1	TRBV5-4	CASSPGQGAVNEQFF	TGTGCCAGCAGCCCAGGACAGGGGGCTGTTAATGAGCAGTTCTTC
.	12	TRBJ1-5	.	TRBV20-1	CSGRSSNQPQHF	TGCAGTGGTCGGAGTAGCAATCAGCCCCAGCATTTT
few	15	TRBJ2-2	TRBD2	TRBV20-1	CSASSSGKPIGELFF	TGCAGTGCTAGTTCGAGCGGGAAGCCGATCGGGGAGCTGTTTTTT
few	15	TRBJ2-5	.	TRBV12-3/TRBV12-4	CASSLSAAAQETQYF	TGTGCCAGCAGTTTGAGCGCGGCGGCTCAAGAGACCCAGTACTTC
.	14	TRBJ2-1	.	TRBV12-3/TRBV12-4	CASASGDAYNEQFF	TGTGCCAGCGCCTCGGGAGATGCATACAATGAGCAGTTCTTC
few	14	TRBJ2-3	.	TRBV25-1	CASSGGFSADTQYF	TGTGCCAGCAGTGGGGGGTTCTCGGCAGATACGCAGTATTTT
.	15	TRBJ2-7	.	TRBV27	CASSWAGKGSYEQYF	TGTGCCAGCAGTTGGGCCGGGAAGGGATCCTACGAGCAGTACTTC
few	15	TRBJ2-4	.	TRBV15	CATSRGKDSKNIQYF	TGTGCCACCAGCAGAGGCAAAGACAGCAAAAACATTCAGTACTTC
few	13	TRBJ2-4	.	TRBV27	CASSPPDQNIQYF	TGTGCCAGCAGCCCTCCGGACCAAAACATTCAGTACTTC
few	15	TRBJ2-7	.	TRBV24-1	CATQTGTPGSYEQYF	TGTGCCACCCAGACCGGGACGCCGGGCTCCTACGAGCAGTACTTC
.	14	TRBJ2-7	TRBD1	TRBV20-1	CSARLIRQGYEQYF	TGCAGTGCTAGACTTATACGACAGGGCTACGAGCAGTACTTC
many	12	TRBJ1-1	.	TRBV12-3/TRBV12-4	CASSLKYTEAFF	TGTGCCAGCAGTTTAAAGTACACTGAAGCTTTCTTT
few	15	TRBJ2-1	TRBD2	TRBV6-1	CASSGAGETYNEQFF	TGTGCCAGCAGTGGGGCGGGAGAGACCTACAATGAGCAGTTCTTC
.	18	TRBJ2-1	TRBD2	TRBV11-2	CASSLIQTSGMRGNEQFF	TGTGCCAGCAGCTTAATTCAGACTAGCGGCATGCGAGGGAATGAGCAGTTCTTC
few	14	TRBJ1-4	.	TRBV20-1	CSARDSGRDEKLFF	TGCAGTGCTAGAGATTCAGGCAGGGATGAAAAACTGTTTTTT
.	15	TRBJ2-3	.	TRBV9	CASSLGPSPTDTQYF	TGTGCCAGCAGCTTGGGGCCCTCGCCCACAGATACGCAGTATTTT
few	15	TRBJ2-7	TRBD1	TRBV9	CASSVTWDRHYEQYF	TGTGCCAGCAGCGTAACCTGGGACAGGCACTACGAGCAGTACTTC